The T cell receptor beta chain described here comes from a study of early T cells in non-severe SARS-CoV-2 infection. As for the study in general: Chains stayed unpaired after sequencing of bulk RNA from unsorted whole blood.

Individual cDNA molecules received unique molecular identifiers during library preparation. MiXCR, applied by TCRdb to the 5' RACE reads, yields one record per CDR3 protein. This table holds 90,000 to 120,000 distinct CDR3 sequences, around 10% found once. This receptor was obtained from an adult who was a healthcare worker with PCR-confirmed SARS-CoV-2 infection or an uninfected control (not recorded which). The sample comprised whole blood.

The CDR3 nucleotides read TGTGCCAGCAGTTCATGGGGACAGGGGGCTGAAGATACGCAGTATTTT. Its protein is CASSSWGQGAEDTQYF. The chain couples TRBV6-5 to TRBJ2-3; 12 bases agree with TRBD1. The CDR3 consists of 16 residues. V lost 4 bases and J lost 5; bases outside the gene matches: 7. Germline-derived CDR1 and CDR2 are MNHEY and SVGAGI.